A selection of T cell receptor beta chains follows, all from one sample in a study of radiotherapy plus CTLA-4 blockade in lung cancer. Assay: immunoSEQ multiplex PCR; the TCRdb copy retains only in-frame clones and omits some. This sample has 90,000 to 95,000 clones, with about four fifths found just once. The material sequenced was peripheral blood, taken from a patient treated with radiotherapy plus ipilimumab. The source is a human donor with non-small cell lung cancer who had stable disease on radiotherapy plus ipilimumab. CDR3s leave out the opening cysteine and the closing phenylalanine or tryptophan.

CDR3	V	J
ASSSRLAGAGETQY	TRBV5-4	TRBJ2-5
ASRSISGGAGSEQF	TRBV6-6	TRBJ2-1
ASRYGRPGSGEQF	TRBV27	TRBJ2-1
ASNVAGGETQY	TRBV19	TRBJ2-5
ASSPWQGDEQY	TRBV18	TRBJ2-7
ASSDRGQGSGYT	TRBV2	TRBJ1-2
ASSTRRAMNTEAF	TRBV11-2	TRBJ1-1
ASSTTPGGFINQPQH	TRBV19	TRBJ1-5
ASSYGGGQFSGELF	TRBV6-6	TRBJ2-2
ASSRPGQELGNTIY	TRBV11-2	TRBJ1-3
ASEGGWGYGYT	TRBV18	TRBJ1-2
ASRRGGTNSPLH	TRBV27	TRBJ1-6
ASSHEANYGYT	TRBV5-1	TRBJ1-2
ASSYTPWRGQF	TRBV6-6	TRBJ2-1
ASSFPGEAF	TRBV28	TRBJ1-1
SVEAGPSYGYT	TRBV29-1	TRBJ1-2
ASSYRGSGIQETQY	TRBV6-6	TRBJ2-5
SVYNNEQF	TRBV29-1	TRBJ2-1
ASRDREETQY	TRBV19	TRBJ2-5
ASTSRTSVWGYT	TRBV28	TRBJ1-2
ASSPQGGDTQY	TRBV4-2	TRBJ2-3
ASSAGTGAQIEQY	TRBV9	TRBJ2-7
ASSIWSGQQF	TRBV19	TRBJ2-1